Presented here are 17 T cell receptor beta chains from one specimen sequenced in a study of tumor and adjacent non-tumor tissue in lung cancer. A modified ARM-PCR protocol with three rounds of nested PCR amplified TCRbeta. TCRdb itself ran the multiplex PCR reads through MiXCR, one entry per CDR3 protein. Of approximately 150,000 distinct CDR3 sequences detected, approximately 66% appear once; the ten largest clones hold over 15%. RNA was extracted from bulk tissue without any cell sorting. Sequences were obtained from lung tumor tissue. These receptors were collected from a man in his 60s with small cell lung cancer.

The chain links TRBV6-6 to TRBJ2-1; D possibly uses TRBD1 or TRBD2 (5 bases each). The V end lost 8 bases, the J end lost 4 bases, and 15 bases lay between the germline ends. CDR3 length: 14 amino acids. Germline CDR1 reads MNHNY; CDR2 reads SVGAGI (reference sequence). CDR3 amino acids: CASCKGRAYNEQFF. The CDR3 nucleotides are TGTGCCAGCTGTAAGGGACGGGCGTACAATGAGCAGTTCTTC.

This clonotype appeared once. The junction does not match germline at one end; this may be a read error. V is TRBV11-1 and J is TRBJ2-7; 9 bases map to TRBD1. The CDR3 has 12 amino acids. CDR1 and CDR2 from the germline V gene are SGHAT and FQDESV (reference sequence). CDR3 nucleotides: TGTTTCAGCAGCGGACAGGGGCGCGAGCTGTACTTC. Amino acid sequence: CFSSGQGRELYF. Variable domain in full (rest from reference TRBV11-1 and TRBJ2-7): EAEVAQSPRYKITEKSQAVAFWCDPISGHATLYWYRQILGQGPELLVQFQDESVVDDSQLPKDRFSAERLKGVDSTLKIQPAELGDSAMYLCFSSGQGRELYFGPGTRLTVT.

This clonotype was counted a few times. A read error may be the cause here, since a much bigger clone is one base away. The chain recombines TRBV12-3 or TRBV12-4 with TRBJ2-7, with TRBD1 as a possible D gene (6 bases). V lost 3 bases and J 6 bases, leaving 9 bases between the germline ends. This CDR3 is built from 12 residues. The CDR3 DNA reads as TGTGCCAGCAGTTTTACAGGGATCGAGCAGTACTTC. It encodes CASSFTGIEQYF.

A word on this clonotype: It is likely a read error, because the conserved phenylalanine at the end of the CDR3 is missing. Because the CDR3's place on the DNA is in doubt, the DNA is left out and the CDR3 is given as listed by TCRdb. The gene calls are TRBV20-1 and TRBJ1-5. The CDR3 is made up of 13 amino acids, end residues included. The V gene's germline CDR1 is DFQATT and CDR2 SNEGSKA (reference sequence). CDR3 sequence: CSARVAENQPPHI.

This clonotype was observed a few times. A much larger clone is a single base away; this may be a read error. The V and J genes are TRBV20-1 and TRBJ2-7; 13 positions match TRBD2. V lost 8 bases to trimming and J lost 7 bases; unmatched junction nucleotides: 11. Germline-derived CDR1 and CDR2 are DFQATT and SNEGSKA (reference sequence). The CDR3 spans 14 residues. This CDR3 reads CSTPLAGGPSEQYF. Here the CDR3 DNA reads TGCAGTACCCCACTAGCGGGAGGGCCGAGTGAGCAGTACTTC.

Points on this clonotype: A junction boundary mismatches the germline segment, possibly from a read error. The rearrangement uses TRBV4-2 and TRBJ2-7; TRBD1 or TRBD2 may be the D gene (5 bases each). The better agreement between TRBJ2-1 and the DNA end casts doubt on the J call. Looked up from germline, CDR1 is LGHNA and CDR2 is YNFKEQ. This CDR3 has 14 residues. CDR3 nucleotides: TGTGCTAGCAGCCAAACGGGGCAGGCCTACGAGCAGTTCTTC. Its protein product is CASSQTGQAYEQFF.

This clonotype came up a few times. V usage is TRBV12-3 or TRBV12-4 and J usage is TRBJ2-2; no clear D. V was shortened by 5 bases and J by 6 bases, with 13 bases between the two germline ends. The CDR3 has 14 residues. The CDR3 sequence: CASSPQLVAGELFF. In nucleotides, the CDR3 is TGTGCCAGCAGTCCTCAGCTAGTTGCCGGGGAGCTGTTTTTT.

On this clonotype itself: The junction shows a germline mismatch at one end, possibly a read error. V usage is TRBV11-2 and J usage is TRBJ2-1, with D perhaps matching TRBD1 (6 bases). The CDR3 sequence is 13 residues long. In germline, CDR1 is SGHAT, CDR2 FQNNGV. CDR3 in DNA: TGTGTCAGCAGCTTAGGACAGAACAATGGGCAGTTCTTC. This codes for CVSSLGQNNGQFF.

Notes on this clonotype: An end of the junction does not agree with germline; a read error may underlie this. The rearrangement joins TRBV29-1 to TRBJ2-5; D remains ambiguous. The CDR3 length is 14 residues. Germline loops: CDR1 SQVTM, CDR2 ANQGSEA. The DNA of the CDR3 is TGCAGCGTTGTAGTCTCTAGGGCCCAAGAGACCCAATACTTC. As protein: CSVVVSRAQETQYF. The variable domain in full, completed from reference TRBV29-1 and TRBJ2-5, reads SAVISQKPSRDICQRGTSLTIQCQVDSQVTMMFWYRQQPGQSLTLIATANQGSEATYESGFVIDKFPISRPNLTFSTLTVSNMSPEDSSIYLCSVVVSRAQETQYFGPGTRLLVL.

This clonotype occurred many times. The DNA for the CDR3 is TGCAGTGCTCAGAGTCTAGCGGGGAGCTCCTACAATGAGCAGTTCTTC. Its protein product is CSAQSLAGSSYNEQFF. J is TRBJ2-1 and V is TRBV20-1; TRBD2 matches 9 bases. CDR1 and CDR2 (germline): DFQATT, SNEGSKA (reference sequence). The junction had 8 bases not matched to a gene; V was cut back by 5 bases and J by 0 bases. The CDR3 totals 16 residues.

Details on this clonotype: This CDR3 is missing its conserved last phenylalanine or tryptophan, likely due to a read error. The rearrangement joins TRBV6-5 to TRBJ1-5; D gene uncertain. Germline V CDR1 and CDR2: MNHEY, SVGAGI. The CDR3 runs 12 residues. CDR3 DNA: TGTACCAGCAGTTTCCCTAATCAGCCCCAGCATTCT. This translates into CTSSFPNQPQHS.

This sequence joins TRBV10-3 and TRBJ2-7; possibly TRBD1 or TRBD2 for D (5 bases each). The germline gives CDR1 ENHRY, CDR2 SYGVKD. The CDR3 is 13 residues long. V lost 6 bases and J lost 9, with 18 bases in between. The CDR3, as DNA: TGTGCCATCAGAGAGAAAGGGGCGGGTGTGCAGTACGTC. Amino acid sequence: CAIREKGAGVQYV.

The rearrangement joins TRBV28 to TRBJ2-7; possibly TRBD2 for D (7 bases). Germline V gene data show CDR1 as MDHEN and CDR2 as SYDVKM. V dropped 7 bases and J dropped 5 bases, with 27 bases sitting between them. This CDR3 has 17 residues. The CDR3 DNA is TGTGCCAGCAACCCGGGGGGCGCGATAGCGAGGGTCAACGAGCAGTACTTC. It is translated as CASNPGGAIARVNEQYF.

This clonotype was found once. No conserved phenylalanine or tryptophan ends this CDR3, so it is likely a read error. The J gene is TRBJ1-4, the V gene TRBV20-1, with 8 bases that match TRBD1. This CDR3 is built from 13 residues. Germline V gene sequence: CDR1 DFQATT, CDR2 SNEGSKA (reference sequence). Trimming cost V 8 bases and J 5 bases; bases outside gene matches: 7. CDR3 DNA sequence: TGCAGTACCAGGGACAGGAAGAATGAAAAACTGTTTCTT. This encodes CSTRDRKNEKLFL.

This clonotype occurred once. A much larger clone lies one base from this, so it may be a read error. The CDR3 does not end in the conserved phenylalanine or tryptophan, so this is likely a read error. The chain is built from TRBV6-6 and TRBJ1-4; D gene unclear. Trimming cost V 5 bases and J 1 base, with 11 bases left between them. Germline V gene sequence: CDR1 MNHNY, CDR2 SVGAGI (reference sequence). The CDR3 has 15 residues. The CDR3 nucleotides read TGTGCCAGCAGTCGTAACGGGAAAACTAATGAAAAACTGTTTATT. Protein sequence: CASSRNGKTNEKLFI.

For this clonotype: Its ends do not fully match the called genes, so a read error is possible. CDR3 sequence: CSSTIRGLTGVLFF. CDR3 bases: TGCTCCAGCACCATTAGGGGACTCACCGGGGTGCTGTTTTTT. The chain combines TRBV11-2 with TRBJ2-2; tentative D call: TRBD2 (6 bases). Germline-derived CDR1 and CDR2 are SGHAT and FQNNGV. The CDR3 spans 14 residues.

This clonotype was picked up one time. V gene TRBV5-1 combines with J gene TRBJ2-1; D tentatively fits TRBD1 or TRBD2 (6 bases each). Germline V lookup: CDR1 SGHRS, CDR2 YFSETQ. The CDR3 runs 13 residues. Trimming pared 4 bases from V and 9 bases from J, leaving 14 bases between. For the CDR3, the DNA is TGCGCCAGCAGCGGAACAGGGCGGGGTGAGCAGTTCTTC. It translates to CASSGTGRGEQFF.